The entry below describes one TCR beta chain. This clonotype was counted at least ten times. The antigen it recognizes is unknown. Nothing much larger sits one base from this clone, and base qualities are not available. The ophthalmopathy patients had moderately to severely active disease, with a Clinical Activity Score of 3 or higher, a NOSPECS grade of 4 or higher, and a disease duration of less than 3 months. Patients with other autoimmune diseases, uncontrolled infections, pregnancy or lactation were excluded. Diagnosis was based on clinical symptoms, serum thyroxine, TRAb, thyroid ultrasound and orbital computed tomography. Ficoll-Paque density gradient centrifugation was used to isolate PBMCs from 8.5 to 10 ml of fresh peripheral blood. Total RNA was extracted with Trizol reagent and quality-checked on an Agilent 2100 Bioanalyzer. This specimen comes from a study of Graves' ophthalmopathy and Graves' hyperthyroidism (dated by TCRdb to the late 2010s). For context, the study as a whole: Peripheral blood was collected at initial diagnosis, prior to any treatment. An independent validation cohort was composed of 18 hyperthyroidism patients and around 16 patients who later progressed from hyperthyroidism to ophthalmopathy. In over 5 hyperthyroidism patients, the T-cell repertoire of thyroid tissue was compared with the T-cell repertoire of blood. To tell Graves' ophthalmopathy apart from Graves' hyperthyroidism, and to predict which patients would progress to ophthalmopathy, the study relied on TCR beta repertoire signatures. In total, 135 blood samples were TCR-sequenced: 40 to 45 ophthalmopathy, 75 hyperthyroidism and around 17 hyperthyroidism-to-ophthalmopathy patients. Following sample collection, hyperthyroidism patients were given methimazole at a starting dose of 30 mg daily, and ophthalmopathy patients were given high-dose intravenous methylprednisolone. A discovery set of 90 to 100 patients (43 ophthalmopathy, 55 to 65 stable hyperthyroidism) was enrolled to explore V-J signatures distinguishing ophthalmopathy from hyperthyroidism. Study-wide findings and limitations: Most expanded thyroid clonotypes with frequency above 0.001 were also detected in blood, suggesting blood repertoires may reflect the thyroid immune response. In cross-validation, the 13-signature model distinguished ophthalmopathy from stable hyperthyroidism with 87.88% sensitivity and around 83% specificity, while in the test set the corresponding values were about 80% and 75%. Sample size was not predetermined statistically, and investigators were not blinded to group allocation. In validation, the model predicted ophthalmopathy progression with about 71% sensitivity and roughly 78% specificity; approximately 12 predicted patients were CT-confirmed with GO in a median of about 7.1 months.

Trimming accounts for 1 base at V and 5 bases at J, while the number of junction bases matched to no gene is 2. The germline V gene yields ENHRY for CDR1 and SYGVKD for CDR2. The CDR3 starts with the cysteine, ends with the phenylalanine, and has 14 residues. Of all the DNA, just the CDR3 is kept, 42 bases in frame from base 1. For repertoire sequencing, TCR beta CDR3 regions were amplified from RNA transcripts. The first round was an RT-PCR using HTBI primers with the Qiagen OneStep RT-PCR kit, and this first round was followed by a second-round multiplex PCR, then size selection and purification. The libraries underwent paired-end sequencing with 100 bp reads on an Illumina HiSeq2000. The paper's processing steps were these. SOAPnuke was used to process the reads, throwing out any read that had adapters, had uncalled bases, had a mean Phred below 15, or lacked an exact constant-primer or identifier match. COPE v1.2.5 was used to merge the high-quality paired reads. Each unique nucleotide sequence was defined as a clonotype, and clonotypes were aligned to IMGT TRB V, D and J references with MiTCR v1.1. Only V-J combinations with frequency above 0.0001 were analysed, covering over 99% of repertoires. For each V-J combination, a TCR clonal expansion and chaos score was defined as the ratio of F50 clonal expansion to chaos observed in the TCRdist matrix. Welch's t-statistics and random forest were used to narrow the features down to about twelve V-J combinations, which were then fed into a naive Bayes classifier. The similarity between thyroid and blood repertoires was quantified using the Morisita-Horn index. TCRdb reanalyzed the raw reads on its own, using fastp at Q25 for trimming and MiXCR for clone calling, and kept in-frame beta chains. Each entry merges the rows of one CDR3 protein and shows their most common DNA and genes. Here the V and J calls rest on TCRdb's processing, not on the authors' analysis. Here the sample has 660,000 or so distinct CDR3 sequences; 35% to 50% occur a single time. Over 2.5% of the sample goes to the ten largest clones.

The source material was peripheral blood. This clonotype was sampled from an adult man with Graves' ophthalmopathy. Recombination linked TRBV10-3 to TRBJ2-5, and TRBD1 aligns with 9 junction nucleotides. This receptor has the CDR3 CAISELTGGETQYF. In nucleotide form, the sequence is TGTGCCATCAGTGAGTTGACAGGGGGTGAGACCCAGTACTTC.